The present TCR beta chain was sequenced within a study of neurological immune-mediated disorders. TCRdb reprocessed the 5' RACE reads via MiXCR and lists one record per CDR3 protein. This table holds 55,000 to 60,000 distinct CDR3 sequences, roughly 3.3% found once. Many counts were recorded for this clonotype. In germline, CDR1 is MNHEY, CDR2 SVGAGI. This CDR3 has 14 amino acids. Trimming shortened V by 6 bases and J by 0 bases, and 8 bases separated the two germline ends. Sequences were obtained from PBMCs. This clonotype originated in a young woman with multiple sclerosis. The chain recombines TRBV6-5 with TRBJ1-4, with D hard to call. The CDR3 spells CASRNIATNEKLFF. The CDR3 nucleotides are TGTGCCAGCAGGAATATTGCAACTAATGAAAAACTGTTTTTT.